This T cell receptor beta chain was retrieved from a study of metastatic and nonmetastatic thyroid tumors. For the study at large: Across peripheral blood and tumor or nodule tissue samples taken from malignant and benign thyroid patients, the repertoires were compared with one another.

Ahead of thyroid surgery, no patient had received treatment of any kind. Authors' data handling: Clinicopathological groups supplied CDR3 differences that were used to build a distant-metastasis classifier for papillary thyroid cancer. With MiXCR, TCRdb reprocessed the PCR reads. TCRdb's processing, not the authors' own work, is the source of the V and J calls. The sample lists about 39,000 clones; around 10% were seen once. Findings of the study overall: Across blood and tumor, TCR beta diversity in malignant thyroid tumors was reportedly significantly higher than in benign nodules.

Germline V CDR1 and CDR2: LGHDT, YNNKEL (reference sequence). The CDR3 totals 16 residues. The V end lost 5 bases, the J end lost 1 base, and 17 bases lay between the germline ends. On this clone itself: As yet, its antigen is unknown.

Sequenced sample: blood. The J gene is TRBJ1-2, the V gene TRBV3-1, with D tentatively TRBD1 (5 bases). The TCR originated in a male donor with papillary thyroid cancer or a benign thyroid nodule (not recorded which). Some clones in this sample may be carry-over from other donors' samples. The CDR3 bases are TGTGCCAGCAGCGACGGGACGGCTGTTCTTAACTATGGCTACACCTTC. Its protein product is CASSDGTAVLNYGYTF.